These 18 T cell receptor beta chains originate from one sample sequenced in a study of cytomegalovirus exposure and HLA in healthy donors (dated by TCRdb to about 2017). Library preparation employed the immunoSEQ multiplex PCR assay. The multiplex PCR relied on a mix of 60 forward primers for TCR Vbeta segments and 13 reverse primers for TCR Jbeta segments. TCRdb mirrors the immuneACCESS table, restricted to in-frame sequences. Some clones are absent from its copies; in checked studies, under half trace to an unresolved V gene, and the reason for the others is unknown. This sample holds 95,000 to 150,000 clones; over 70% were observed only once. The top ten clonotypes cover roughly 4% of the sample. The sequenced sample consisted of PBMCs. These TCRs come from a man between 18 and 35 years old in good health and CMV-seropositive.

The V and J genes are TRBV7-6 and TRBJ2-1; possible D gene TRBD2, 5 bases. Trimming stripped 3 bases from V and 7 bases from J, with 13 bases between. From germline, CDR1 is SGHVS and CDR2 FNYEAQ. CDR3 size: 14 residues. The CDR3 is CASSLERERNEQFF. In DNA form, the CDR3 reads TGTGCCAGCAGCTTGGAACGGGAACGGAATGAGCAGTTCTTC.

The chain recombines TRBV19 with TRBJ1-5; maybe TRBD1 (5 bases). Germline CDR1 LNHDA, CDR2 SQIVND (reference sequence). The CDR3 totals 14 residues. The V end was cut by 4 bases, the J end by 5 bases, with 12 bases between. CDR3 residues: CASSSRALDQPQHF. The CDR3 DNA reads as TGTGCCAGTAGTAGCAGGGCGTTAGATCAGCCCCAGCATTTT.

V usage is TRBV11-2 and J usage is TRBJ2-1; 9 bases line up with TRBD2. V lost 1 base and J lost 5; bases outside the gene matches: 12. CDR1 is SGHAT, CDR2 FQNNGV, per germline. The CDR3 extends over 18 amino acids. CDR3 bases: TGTGCCAGCAGCTTAGTTTTCGGCAGGACTAGCGCCCACAATGAGCAGTTCTTC. Amino acids: CASSLVFGRTSAHNEQFF.

The rearrangement uses TRBV25-1 and TRBJ2-3; the D gene is possibly TRBD1 (6 bases). There are 15 residues in the CDR3. The V and J ends lost 8 bases and 0 bases respectively, with 15 bases between them. Germline values: CDR1 MGHDK, CDR2 SYGVNS. Here the CDR3 reads CASSSTGTSTDTQYF. The CDR3 DNA is TGTGCCAGCTCCTCCACGGGGACAAGCACAGATACGCAGTATTTT.

This chain links TRBV7-2 with TRBJ2-3; no clear D gene. V lost 1 base to trimming and J lost 6 bases, with 8 bases between them. Germline V gene data show CDR1 as SGHTA and CDR2 as FQGNSA. This CDR3 has 13 residues. The DNA of the CDR3 is TGTGCCAGCAGCTTAGTTGTCCCGGATACGCAGTATTTT. Protein sequence: CASSLVVPDTQYF.

This chain uses TRBV2 with TRBJ1-4; a possible D gene is TRBD1 (5 bases). CDR3 length: 13 residues. The V end lost 5 bases, the J end lost 8 bases, and 12 bases lay between the germline ends. Germline-derived CDR1 and CDR2 are SNHLY and FYNNEI. This CDR3 is CASSFRPGEKLFF. CDR3 sequence (DNA): TGTGCCAGCAGTTTCCGTCCAGGGGAAAAACTGTTTTTT.

There are a few counts of this clone. In DNA, the CDR3 is TGTGCCAGTAGTATGGGGACTAGCGAGAACAATGAGCAGTTCTTC. This gives the protein CASSMGTSENNEQFF. The genes are TRBV19 and TRBJ2-1; 10 nucleotides match TRBD2. The CDR3 covers 15 residues. J gave up 5 bases and V 3 bases, and 4 bases lay outside the gene matches. CDR1 and CDR2 from the germline V gene are LNHDA and SQIVND (reference sequence).

The V gene is TRBV6-5, the J gene TRBJ1-1; D perhaps matches TRBD1 (6 bases). CDR3 size: 14 residues. Deletions cut 4 bases from V and 2 bases from J, with 11 bases between. The V gene's germline CDR1 is MNHEY and CDR2 SVGAGI. The CDR3 region is CASSFRTDNTEAFF. DNA for the CDR3: TGTGCCAGCAGTTTTAGGACAGATAACACTGAAGCTTTCTTT.

The rearrangement joins TRBV7-2 to TRBJ1-3; D gene unclear. CDR1 and CDR2 from the germline V gene are SGHTA and FQGNSA. This CDR3 contains 16 residues. The germline V and J ends were trimmed by 3 bases and 0 bases, with 12 bases remaining between them. CDR3 sequence (DNA): TGTGCCAGCAGCTTGTTTGCACAGCTCTCTGGAAACACCATATATTTT. As protein: CASSLFAQLSGNTIYF.

The rearrangement joins TRBV30 to TRBJ2-7; D perhaps matches TRBD2 (6 bases). There are 15 residues in the CDR3. Trimming cost V 0 bases and J 4 bases, with 16 bases left between them. Germline CDR1 reads GTSNPN; CDR2 reads SVGIG (reference sequence). CDR3 nucleotide sequence: TGTGCCTGGAGTGTAGTGGGGGGTGTGCGTTACGAGCAGTACTTC. Translating it yields CAWSVVGGVRYEQYF. The full variable domain, in which reference TRBV30 and TRBJ2-7 provide the parts outside the CDR3, is SQTIHQWPATLVQPVGSPLSLECTVEGTSNPNLYWYRQAAGRGLQLLFYSVGIGQISSEVPQNLSASRPQDRQFILSSKKLLLSDSGFYLCAWSVVGGVRYEQYFGPGTRLTVT.

The chain is built from TRBV13 and TRBJ2-3; 9 bases match TRBD1. Trimming cost V 5 bases and J 0 bases; bases outside gene matches: 12. The CDR3 totals 18 residues. Germline CDR1 is PRHDT and CDR2 is FYEKMQ (reference sequence). For the CDR3, the DNA is TGTGCCAGCAGCGGGGGGACAGGGAACGAGCCAAGCACAGATACGCAGTATTTT. Protein: CASSGGTGNEPSTDTQYF.

The rearrangement uses TRBV11-2 and TRBJ2-6, with TRBD1 identical over 9 bases. Losses at the gene ends were 6 bases for V and 0 bases for J; bases not matched to a gene: 12. Germline V lookup: CDR1 SGHAT, CDR2 FQNNGV. This CDR3 contains 19 residues. The CDR3 loop reads CASSRPRDRVISGANVLTF. CDR3 in DNA: TGTGCCAGCAGTCGTCCCCGGGACAGGGTAATCTCTGGGGCCAACGTCCTGACTTTC.

In its sample, this clone was seen once. This chain uses TRBV4-3 with TRBJ2-1, with TRBD2 identical over 7 bases. Germline CDR1 is LGHNA and CDR2 is YSLEER. V shed 0 bases, J shed 0 bases, and the junction held 5 bases outside the gene matches. This CDR3 is 17 amino acids long. The CDR3 spells CASSQDAGGSSYNEQFF. The DNA for the CDR3 is TGCGCCAGCAGCCAAGATGCCGGCGGGAGCTCCTACAATGAGCAGTTCTTC.

The V and J genes are TRBV18 and TRBJ2-7; 11 nucleotides align to TRBD2. CDR1 and CDR2 (germline): KGHSH, LQKENI. V lost 4 bases, J lost 2 bases, and 4 bases stayed unmatched. The CDR3 runs to 15 residues. The DNA of the CDR3 is TGTGCCAGCTCACTCACTAGCGGGAGCGCCTACGAGCAGTACTTC. Its translation is CASSLTSGSAYEQYF. Variable domain in full (rest from reference TRBV18 and TRBJ2-7): NAGVMQNPRHLVRRRGQEARLRCSPMKGHSHVYWYRQLPEEGLKFMVYLQKENIIDESGMPKERFSAEFPKEGPSILRIQQVVRGDSAAYFCASSLTSGSAYEQYFGPGTRLTVT.

The chain combines TRBV7-2 with TRBJ2-5; the match to TRBD1 covers 7 bases. Germline V gene lookup returns CDR1 SGHTA and CDR2 FQGNSA. V trimming: 8 bases; J trimming: 5 bases; junction bases outside the gene matches: 17. The CDR3 is 16 amino acids. The CDR3 spells CASSPRDRRFGETQYF. The CDR3, as DNA: TGTGCCAGCTCCCCCCGGGACAGAAGATTTGGGGAGACCCAGTACTTC. Full variable domain (outside the CDR3, taken from reference TRBV7-2 and TRBJ2-5): GAGVSQSPSNKVTEKGKDVELRCDPISGHTALYWYRQSLGQGLEFLIYFQGNSAPDKSGLPSDRFSAERTGGSVSTLTIQRTQQEDSAVYLCASSPRDRRFGETQYFGPGTRLLVL.

This clone was seen a single time. V usage is TRBV10-1 and J usage is TRBJ2-1; 7 nucleotides agree with TRBD1. Germline-derived CDR1 and CDR2 are WNHNN and SYGVQD (reference sequence). The CDR3 loop spans 13 amino acids. Trimming cost V 5 bases and J 9 bases; bases outside gene matches: 7. The CDR3 region is CASSRQGSGEQFF. CDR3 sequence (DNA): TGCGCCAGCAGTAGACAGGGAAGCGGTGAGCAGTTCTTC.

CDR3 in amino acids: CASSEGISGYGYTF. The CDR3, as DNA: TGTGCCAGCAGTGAGGGCATCAGCGGCTATGGCTACACCTTC. The chain has TRBV2 and TRBJ1-2; no definite D call. From germline, CDR1 is SNHLY and CDR2 FYNNEI. V lost 3 bases to trimming and J lost 4 bases, with 12 bases between them. This CDR3 is built from 14 residues.

This clone was observed a handful of times. DNA for the CDR3: TGTGCCAGTATGGGAACTTTTGGGCAGGGAGGCGAAAAACTGTTTTTT. Amino acid sequence: CASMGTFGQGGEKLFF. The rearrangement links TRBV19 to TRBJ1-4; TRBD1 might be the D (5 bases). Deletions cut 7 bases from V and 8 bases from J, with 23 bases between. Per germline, CDR1 LNHDA and CDR2 SQIVND (reference sequence). The CDR3 covers 16 residues.